The 5 T cell receptor beta chains listed next were all sequenced from one sample in a study of a mutant IDH1 vaccine in newly diagnosed glioma. Documented time point: baseline, week 1 (first vaccination visit). The sample's treatment: pre-vaccination baseline after standard-of-care therapy. Sequenced by immunoSEQ multiplex PCR; TCRdb stores in-frame clones only, minus some. The sample carries about 98,000 clones, roughly 89% recorded once. This sample comprised PBMCs, obtained from a glioma patient treated with radiotherapy, temozolomide or both. Receptor source: a woman aged 45-65 years with glioma.

This chain uses TRBV12-2 with TRBJ2-1; TRBD2 is taken as the D call from the table, unchecked against the DNA. TRBV12-2 represents a pseudogene. The CDR3 is 10 residues long. CDR3 sequence: CASRFFEQFF. In nucleotides, the CDR3 is TGTGCAAGTCGCTTCTTTGAGCAGTTCTTC.

The chain uses TRBV7-9 and TRBJ2-2, with 7 bases that match TRBD1. The germline V gene has CDR1 SEHNR and CDR2 FQNEAQ (reference sequence). V gave up 5 bases and J gave up 9 bases; unmatched junction bases: 6. This CDR3 has 13 residues. CDR3 nucleotide sequence: TGTGCCAGCAGCACAGGGGACGTTCGGGAGCTGTTTTTT. It yields the protein CASSTGDVRELFF. Full variable domain (outside the CDR3, taken from reference TRBV7-9 and TRBJ2-2): DTGVSQNPRHKITKRGQNVTFRCDPISEHNRLYWYRQTLGQGPEFLTYFQNEAQLEKSRLLSDRFSAERPKGSFSTLEIQRTEQGDSAMYLCASSTGDVRELFFGEGSRLTVL.

CDR3 bases: TGTGCCATCAGTGAGAGAGGGAACTCCTACGAGCAGTACTTC. Residues: CAISERGNSYEQYF. The V and J genes are TRBV10-3 and TRBJ2-5; the D gene is possibly TRBD2 (5 bases). The DNA end is a closer match to TRBJ2-7, so the J assignment may be wrong. Germline lookup yields CDR1 ENHRY and CDR2 SYGVKD. This CDR3 region has 14 residues.

The CDR3 nucleotides are TGTGCCAGCAGTGACCGCCCCACAGATACGCAGTATTTT. Protein sequence: CASSDRPTDTQYF. V is TRBV6-4 and J is TRBJ2-3, with D uncertain. The germline gives CDR1 MRHNA, CDR2 SNTAGT. V gave up 2 bases and J gave up 2 bases, with 5 bases separating them. The CDR3 has 13 amino acids.

V and J are TRBV29-1 and TRBJ1-4; D perhaps matches TRBD1 (6 bases). The CDR3 runs to 11 residues. In germline, CDR1 is SQVTM, CDR2 ANQGSEA. V lost 8 bases and J 15 bases, leaving 19 bases between the germline ends. The CDR3: CSTGTPTQVFF. The CDR3 DNA is TGCAGCACAGGGACCCCCACCCAGGTGTTTTTT.